This T cell receptor (beta chain) is from a study of blood T cells in healthy people across ages. Primed by a sample-barcoded 5' primer and a J-beta primer mix, a second PCR proceeded for 7 to 11 cycles. TCRdb re-called the 5' RACE reads through MiXCR, storing one row per CDR3 protein. The profile shows about 1.4 million distinct CDR3 sequences, around 55% of them singletons. With V trimmed by 3 bases and J by 5 bases, 4 bases remained unmatched. The CDR3 is made up of 14 amino acids. Germline V gene sequence: CDR1 SNHLY, CDR2 FYNNEI. This TCR derives from a man aged 18 to 29 in good health. Sequences were obtained from blood. The chain links TRBV2 to TRBJ2-1, with TRBD2 matching over 7 bases. The CDR3 DNA reads TGTGCCAGCAGTGAGGCTAGCGGAAACAATGAGCAGTTCTTC. It translates to CASSEASGNNEQFF.